These 18 T cell receptor beta chains were all obtained from the same sample, sequenced in a study of cytomegalovirus exposure and HLA in healthy donors. It was with 60 Vbeta and 13 Jbeta primers that the PCR ran. Using immunoSEQ multiplex PCR, the repertoire was profiled, and TCRdb retains in-frame clones only, with some absent. This table has 100,000 to 150,000 clones, about three quarters appearing once. Material for sequencing was PBMCs. These receptors all come from a female donor in good health and CMV-seronegative.

The rearrangement joins TRBV11-2 to TRBJ1-5; 8 nucleotides line up with TRBD1. V gave up 1 base and J gave up 5 bases; unmatched junction bases: 7. Germline V CDR1 and CDR2: SGHAT, FQNNGV. The CDR3 runs to 16 residues. CDR3: CASSLGGQVSDQPQHF. In nucleotides, the CDR3 is TGTGCCAGCAGCTTAGGGGGACAGGTATCGGATCAGCCCCAGCATTTT. The whole variable domain, filled in from reference TRBV11-2 and TRBJ1-5, reads EAGVAQSPRYKIIEKRQSVAFWCNPISGHATLYWYQQILGQGPKLLIQFQNNGVVDDSQLPKDRFSAERLKGVDSTLKIQPAKLEDSAVYLCASSLGGQVSDQPQHFGDGTRLSIL.

The rearrangement links TRBV27 to TRBJ2-3; TRBD1 is a possible D gene (5 bases). The germline V gene has CDR1 MNHEY and CDR2 SMNVEV (reference sequence). Trimming removed 6 bases from V and 2 bases from J, with 21 bases in between. The CDR3 has 17 residues. Here the CDR3 reads CASSTLLVGPNTDTQYF. In DNA, the CDR3 is TGTGCCAGCAGCACGTTGTTGGTGGGGCCCAACACAGATACGCAGTATTTT.

This clone came up once. This sequence joins TRBV10-1 and TRBJ1-1, with TRBD1 matching 10 bases. CDR1 and CDR2 (germline): WNHNN, SYGVQD (reference sequence). The CDR3 has 17 amino acids. The J segment lost 1 base and the V segment lost 0 bases, leaving 5 bases of the junction unmatched. CDR3 nucleotide sequence: TGCGCCAGCAGTGAGTCGAGTAGGGACAGGGGGAACACTGAAGCTTTCTTT. It codes for CASSESSRDRGNTEAFF.

This chain joins TRBV6-1 and TRBJ1-6; TRBD1 is a possible D gene (6 bases). Germline loops: CDR1 MNHNS, CDR2 SASEGT. V was trimmed by 3 bases and J by 5 bases, leaving 11 bases between them. The CDR3 consists of 15 residues. The CDR3 nucleotides read TGTGCCAGCAGTGATCGGGGGGCGGATAATTCACCCCTCCACTTT. Translation gives CASSDRGADNSPLHF.

The table lists this clone with a count of one. V is TRBV7-2 and J is TRBJ1-1; 7 bases fit TRBD1. V lost 4 bases and J lost 1; bases outside the gene matches: 3. The germline V gene encodes CDR1 SGHTA and CDR2 FQGNSA. The CDR3 runs to 14 residues. In DNA, the CDR3 is TGTGCCAGCAGCTCACAGGGGACGAACACTGAAGCTTTCTTT. Protein: CASSSQGTNTEAFF.

CDR3: CASRRQDRGSDEQFF. The CDR3 region has the DNA TGTGCCAGCAGGAGACAGGACAGGGGGTCTGATGAGCAGTTCTTC. V is TRBV2 and J is TRBJ2-1; 10 positions match TRBD1. Per the germline V gene, CDR1 is SNHLY and CDR2 is FYNNEI. This CDR3 is 15 amino acids long. Germline trimming cut 6 bases from V and 8 bases from J; bases unmatched to any gene: 10.

The rearrangement links TRBV7-2 to TRBJ2-1; 9 bases are a match to TRBD2. The germline V gene encodes CDR1 SGHTA and CDR2 FQGNSA. The CDR3 spans 17 residues. Unmatched junction bases numbered 11, after V lost 3 bases and J lost 5 bases. CDR3 sequence reads: CASSFQLAGSGHNEQFF. The CDR3 DNA follows: TGTGCCAGCAGCTTTCAGCTAGCGGGATCGGGCCACAATGAGCAGTTCTTC.

V is TRBV4-1 and J is TRBJ2-7; unclear D gene. The V end was cut by 1 base, the J end by 1 base, with 8 bases between. CDR3 length: 14 residues. In germline, CDR1 is MGHRA, CDR2 YSYEKL. CDR3 region: CASSQGLGSYEQYF. The CDR3 DNA sequence: TGCGCCAGCAGCCAAGGGCTAGGTTCCTACGAGCAGTACTTC.

In its sample, this clone was seen once. This chain connects TRBV14 to TRBJ1-2, with D maybe TRBD1 (5 bases). The CDR3 spans 13 residues. CDR1 SGHDN and CDR2 FVKESK come from the germline V gene. V lost 5 bases and J lost 3, with 10 bases in between. The CDR3 DNA is TGTGCCAGCAGCGCCAGGGTTGACTATGGCTACACCTTC. Translated: CASSARVDYGYTF.

The chain joins TRBV7-9 to TRBJ2-5; no clear D. This CDR3 has 14 residues. The germline gives CDR1 SEHNR, CDR2 FQNEAQ (reference sequence). V lost 3 bases to trimming and J lost 5 bases, with 13 bases between them. In nucleotides, the CDR3 is TGTGCCAGCAGCTTTATCCCACCCCAGGAGACCCAGTACTTC. Translated: CASSFIPPQETQYF.

This chain joins TRBV4-2 and TRBJ1-3, with TRBD1 matching 7 bases. The V and J ends lost 4 bases and 2 bases, in that order; junction bases with no gene match: 5. This CDR3 contains 15 residues. CDR1 is LGHNA, CDR2 YNFKEQ, per germline. The CDR3 loop is CASSRDGTAGNTIYF. In nucleotides, the CDR3 is TGTGCCAGCAGCCGCGATGGGACAGCTGGAAACACCATATATTTT.

DNA for the CDR3: TGCGCCAGCAGCTTCCGACTAGCGGGAGGTCTACACAATGAGCAGTTCTTC. Translating it yields CASSFRLAGGLHNEQFF. The gene calls are TRBV5-1 and TRBJ2-1; 13 nucleotides agree with TRBD2. The CDR3 runs to 17 residues. V shed 2 bases and J 5 bases; nucleotides not matched to a gene: 7. The V gene's germline CDR1 is SGHRS and CDR2 YFSETQ.

The chain couples TRBV27 to TRBJ2-1; 7 bases map to TRBD1. From germline, CDR1 is MNHEY and CDR2 SMNVEV (reference sequence). There are 11 residues in the CDR3. The trim removed 7 bases at V and 6 bases at J, leaving 0 bases unmatched. CDR3 region: CASTGGNEQFF. CDR3 DNA: TGTGCCAGCACAGGGGGCAATGAGCAGTTCTTC.

The J gene is TRBJ2-2, the V gene TRBV5-1; 9 bases line up with TRBD1. In germline, CDR1 is SGHRS, CDR2 YFSETQ. The CDR3 is 14 amino acids. The J segment lost 2 bases and the V segment lost 7 bases, leaving 3 bases of the junction unmatched. CDR3 sequence reads: CASRQGVNTGELFF. For the CDR3, the DNA is TGCGCCAGCCGACAGGGGGTCAACACCGGGGAGCTGTTTTTT.

This chain uses TRBV21-1 with TRBJ2-1; TRBD2 was called by the table and not checked on the DNA. TRBV21-1 is described as a pseudogene. This CDR3 has 17 amino acids. The CDR3 region is CASSRRLAGGGNNEQFF. In nucleotides, the CDR3 is TGTGCCAGCAGCAGAAGGCTAGCGGGAGGGGGGAACAATGAGCAGTTCTTC.

This sequence joins TRBV18 and TRBJ1-3; no definite D call. The length of the CDR3 is 12 residues. Germline V gives CDR1 KGHSH, CDR2 LQKENI. With 6 bases removed from V and 6 bases from J, the gap between germline ends came to 9 bases. The CDR3 protein is CASSTETNTIYF. CDR3 bases: TGTGCCAGCTCGACGGAGACAAACACCATATATTTT.

The rearrangement links TRBV29-1 to TRBJ2-5, with 14 positions matching TRBD2. Germline loops: CDR1 SQVTM, CDR2 ANQGSEA. The CDR3 is made up of 15 amino acids. The junction had 4 bases not matched to a gene; V was cut back by 6 bases and J by 1 base. The CDR3 DNA is TGCAGCGTCAAAGGGACTAGCGGGGGCCAAGAGACCCAGTACTTC. Translated: CSVKGTSGGQETQYF. The complete variable domain, with remaining parts taken from reference TRBV29-1 and TRBJ2-5, reads SAVISQKPSRDICQRGTSLTIQCQVDSQVTMMFWYRQQPGQSLTLIATANQGSEATYESGFVIDKFPISRPNLTFSTLTVSNMSPEDSSIYLCSVKGTSGGQETQYFGPGTRLLVL.

This sequence joins TRBV27 and TRBJ2-3; 10 positions match TRBD1. This CDR3 has 14 amino acids. V lost 5 bases and J lost 4; bases outside the gene matches: 3. Germline CDR1 MNHEY, CDR2 SMNVEV (reference sequence). The CDR3 reads CASSVGTGADTQYF. The CDR3 coding sequence is TGTGCCAGCAGTGTCGGGACAGGGGCAGATACGCAGTATTTT.